The present T cell receptor (beta chain) was sequenced within a study of blood T cell repertoires in COVID-19. Across the whole study: The origin of the acute and convalescent COVID-19 samples was the United States, Italy and Spain. Nucleic acid was either cDNA or gDNA, and it came from T cells, B-cell-depleted T cells, or PBMCs.

Seattle patient enrollment occurred during active infection, with longitudinal follow-up thereafter. The germline V gene encodes CDR1 SQVTM and CDR2 ANQGSEA. V was trimmed by 0 bases and J by 0 bases, leaving 6 bases between them. The CDR3 spans 14 residues. As handled by the study authors: Amplification of reference gene primers was used by the study to estimate nucleated cell counts. The assay was immunoSEQ multiplex PCR, and TCRdb's table has in-frame clones only and misses some. V, J and clone size are taken as reported in that table, and D and trimming were inferred from the DNA itself. In the table there are a few hundred thousand clones, roughly four fifths of which are singletons.

This TCR was recovered from a person aged 70 to 85 with COVID-19, enrolled during active disease. The chain employs TRBV29-1 and TRBJ1-3; D call uncertain. Sequencing was performed on peripheral blood. The chain's CDR3 is CSVEDVSSGNTIYF. The CDR3 DNA is TGCAGCGTTGAAGACGTGAGCTCTGGAAACACCATATATTTT. Variable domain in full (rest from reference TRBV29-1 and TRBJ1-3): SAVISQKPSRDICQRGTSLTIQCQVDSQVTMMFWYRQQPGQSLTLIATANQGSEATYESGFVIDKFPISRPNLTFSTLTVSNMSPEDSSIYLCSVEDVSSGNTIYFGEGSWLTVV.